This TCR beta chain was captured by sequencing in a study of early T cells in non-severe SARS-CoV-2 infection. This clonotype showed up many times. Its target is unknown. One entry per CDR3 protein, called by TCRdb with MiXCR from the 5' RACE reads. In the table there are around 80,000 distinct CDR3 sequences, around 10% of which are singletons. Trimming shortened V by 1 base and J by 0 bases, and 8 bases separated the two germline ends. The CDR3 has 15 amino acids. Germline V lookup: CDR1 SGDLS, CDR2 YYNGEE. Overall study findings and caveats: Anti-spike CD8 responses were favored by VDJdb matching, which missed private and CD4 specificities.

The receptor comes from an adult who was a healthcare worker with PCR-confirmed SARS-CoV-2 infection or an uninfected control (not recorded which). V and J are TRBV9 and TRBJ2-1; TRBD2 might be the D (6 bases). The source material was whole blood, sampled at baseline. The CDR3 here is CASSVTGVSYNEQFF. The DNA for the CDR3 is TGTGCCAGCAGCGTAACGGGGGTCTCCTACAATGAGCAGTTCTTC.